This TCR beta chain was identified during a study of preoperative IRX-2 immunotherapy in early breast cancer. Germline V gives CDR1 SQVTM, CDR2 ANQGSEA. CDR3 size: 12 residues. V was shortened by 5 bases and J by 2 bases, with 8 bases between the two germline ends. Sequencing used immunoSEQ multiplex PCR; TCRdb keeps in-frame clones, though not all of them. The data contain some 99,000 clones, more than 80% of them singletons. The sample's treatment: preoperative locoregional IRX-2 cytokine immunotherapy. Patients received preoperative, locoregional IRX-2 cytokine immunotherapy in a phase Ib study. This TCR was recovered from a human donor with breast cancer. The sequenced sample was tumor tissue, obtained after IRX-2 immunotherapy. This chain connects TRBV29-1 to TRBJ2-3; D is uncertain. CDR3 bases: TGCAGCGTTAGGCAGCTCACAGATACGCAGTATTTT. Residues: CSVRQLTDTQYF.